This T cell receptor (beta chain) derives from a study of cytomegalovirus exposure and HLA in healthy donors. Study context: An early release of data contained approximately 85 million unique TCRs, which came from HLA-typed donors.

The PCR had 60 Vbeta and 13 Jbeta primers. TCRdb's copy holds only in-frame clones and misses some; the assay was immunoSEQ multiplex PCR. This table has some 190,000 clones, over 70% appearing once. On this clone: The antigen is not known.

Whole-study findings and limits: No immune exposure information besides CMV serostatus was available.

The CDR3 runs 13 residues. V was cut by 4 bases and J by 1 base, with 9 bases left in between. Germline V CDR1 and CDR2: GTSNPN, SVGIG (reference sequence). The source material was PBMCs. The chain is built from TRBV30 and TRBJ2-3, with D tentatively TRBD1 (6 bases). The TCR sequence derives from a man under 40 in good health and CMV-seronegative. The CDR3 DNA reads TGTGCCTGGACCTGGGGGCGCACAGATACGCAGTATTTT. Translation gives CAWTWGRTDTQYF.